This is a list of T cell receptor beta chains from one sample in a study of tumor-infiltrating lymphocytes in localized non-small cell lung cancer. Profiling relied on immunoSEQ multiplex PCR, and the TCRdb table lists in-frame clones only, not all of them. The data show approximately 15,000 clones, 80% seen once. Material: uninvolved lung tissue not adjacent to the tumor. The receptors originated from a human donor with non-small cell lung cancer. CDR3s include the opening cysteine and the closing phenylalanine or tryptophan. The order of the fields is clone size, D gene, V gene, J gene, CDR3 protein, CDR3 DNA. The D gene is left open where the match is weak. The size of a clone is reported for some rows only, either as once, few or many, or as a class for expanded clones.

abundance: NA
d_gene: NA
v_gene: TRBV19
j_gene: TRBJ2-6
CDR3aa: CATEGGLGAGANVLTF
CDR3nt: TGTGCCACCGAGGGGGGGTTAGGAGCTGGGGCCAACGTCCTGACTTTC

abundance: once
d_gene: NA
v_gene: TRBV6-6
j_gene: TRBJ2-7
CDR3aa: CASSYLQLYEQYF
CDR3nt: TGTGCCAGCAGTTACCTACAACTCTACGAGCAGTACTTC

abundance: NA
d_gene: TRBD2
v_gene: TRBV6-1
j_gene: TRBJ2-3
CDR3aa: CASSRGLARTDTQYF
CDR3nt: TGTGCCAGCAGCCGAGGACTAGCAAGGACAGATACGCAGTATTTT

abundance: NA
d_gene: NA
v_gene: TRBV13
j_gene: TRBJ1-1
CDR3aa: CASSLGVDQTEAFF
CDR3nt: TGTGCCAGCAGCTTAGGGGTAGACCAAACTGAAGCTTTCTTT

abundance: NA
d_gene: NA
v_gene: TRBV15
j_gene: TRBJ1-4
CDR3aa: CATSRDMQGGGEKLFF
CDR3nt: TGTGCCACCAGCAGAGATATGCAAGGGGGTGGCGAAAAACTGTTTTTT

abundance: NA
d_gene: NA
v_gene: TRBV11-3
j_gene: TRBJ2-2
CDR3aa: CASSLGAGAVGELFF
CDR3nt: TGTGCCAGCAGCTTAGGCGCAGGGGCAGTCGGGGAGCTGTTTTTT

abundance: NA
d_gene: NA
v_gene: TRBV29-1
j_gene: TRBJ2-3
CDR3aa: CSVEDLEGRLDTQYF
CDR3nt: TGCAGCGTTGAAGATCTTGAGGGACGCCTAGATACGCAGTATTTT

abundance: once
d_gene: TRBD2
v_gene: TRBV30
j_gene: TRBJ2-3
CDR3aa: CAWSVVRGGDTQYF
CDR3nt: TGTGCCTGGAGTGTAGTTAGGGGAGGGGATACGCAGTATTTT

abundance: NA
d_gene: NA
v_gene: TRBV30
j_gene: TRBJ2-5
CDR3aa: CAWSPPGPKVTQYF
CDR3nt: TGTGCCTGGAGTCCCCCGGGGCCAAAAGTGACCCAGTACTTC

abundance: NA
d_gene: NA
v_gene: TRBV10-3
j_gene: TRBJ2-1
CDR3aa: CAISGLQGGEQFF
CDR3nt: TGTGCCATCAGTGGACTCCAGGGAGGTGAGCAGTTCTTC

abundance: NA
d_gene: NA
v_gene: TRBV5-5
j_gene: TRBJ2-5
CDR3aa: CASTVAGVGETQYF
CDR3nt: TGTGCCAGCACCGTCGCAGGGGTCGGCGAGACCCAGTACTTC

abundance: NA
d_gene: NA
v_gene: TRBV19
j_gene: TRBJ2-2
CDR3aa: CASSYQDFNTGELFF
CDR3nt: TGTGCCAGTAGCTACCAGGACTTTAACACCGGGGAGCTGTTTTTT

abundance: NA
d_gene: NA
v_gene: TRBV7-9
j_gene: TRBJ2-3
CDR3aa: CASSQLGRGTDTQYF
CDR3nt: TGTGCCAGCAGCCAACTAGGAAGGGGCACAGATACGCAGTATTTT

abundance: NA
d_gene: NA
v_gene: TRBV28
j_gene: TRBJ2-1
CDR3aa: CASSPSSWGDNEQFF
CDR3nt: TGTGCCAGCAGCCCATCTTCTTGGGGAGACAATGAGCAGTTCTTC

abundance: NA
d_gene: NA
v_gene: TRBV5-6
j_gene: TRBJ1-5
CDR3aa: CASSSQGSNQPQHF
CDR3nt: TGTGCCAGCAGCTCACAGGGCAGCAATCAGCCCCAGCATTTT

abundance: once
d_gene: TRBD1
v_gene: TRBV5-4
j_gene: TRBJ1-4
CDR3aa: CASSPGTGGDEKLFF
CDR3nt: TGTGCCAGCAGCCCCGGGACAGGGGGAGATGAAAAACTGTTTTTT

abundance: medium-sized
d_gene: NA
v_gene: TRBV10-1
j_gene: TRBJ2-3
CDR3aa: CASSESMLGDAKDTQYF
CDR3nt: TGCGCCAGCAGTGAGTCAATGTTGGGCGACGCCAAAGATACGCAGTATTTT

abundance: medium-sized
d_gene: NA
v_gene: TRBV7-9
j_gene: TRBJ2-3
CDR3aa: CASSLYEGGSTDTQYF
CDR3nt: TGTGCCAGCAGCTTATACGAAGGGGGGAGCACAGATACGCAGTATTTT

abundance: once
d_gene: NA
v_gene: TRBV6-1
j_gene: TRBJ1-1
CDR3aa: CASSPFKGQGDEAFF
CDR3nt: TGTGCCAGCAGTCCTTTCAAGGGGCAGGGAGACGAAGCTTTCTTT

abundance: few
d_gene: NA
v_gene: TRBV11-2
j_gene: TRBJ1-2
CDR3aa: CASRLRGGGNYGYTF
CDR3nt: TGTGCCAGCAGACTACGGGGTGGCGGCAACTATGGCTACACCTTC

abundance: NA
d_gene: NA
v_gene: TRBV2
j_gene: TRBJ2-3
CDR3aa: CASSAGTHSTDTQYF
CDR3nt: TGTGCCAGCAGTGCCGGGACTCACAGCACAGATACGCAGTATTTT

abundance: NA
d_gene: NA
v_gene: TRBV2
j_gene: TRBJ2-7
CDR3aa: CASSAWGREQYF
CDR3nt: TGTGCCAGCAGTGCATGGGGGCGCGAGCAGTACTTC

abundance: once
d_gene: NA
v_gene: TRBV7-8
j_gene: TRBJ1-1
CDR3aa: CASSLDIWSTEAFF
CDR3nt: TGTGCCAGCAGCTTAGACATTTGGAGCACTGAAGCTTTCTTT

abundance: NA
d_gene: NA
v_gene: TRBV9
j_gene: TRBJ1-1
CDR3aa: CASRSQRRPKGTEAFF
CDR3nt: TGTGCCAGCAGGAGTCAACGACGGCCTAAGGGCACTGAAGCTTTCTTT

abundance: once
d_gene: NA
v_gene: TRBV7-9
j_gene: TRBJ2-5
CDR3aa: CASSPFGGTFQETQYF
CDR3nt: TGTGCCAGCAGCCCTTTCGGGGGCACCTTTCAAGAGACCCAGTACTTC

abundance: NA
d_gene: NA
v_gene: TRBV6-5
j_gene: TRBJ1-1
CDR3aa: CASSVEGVGAFF
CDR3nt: TGTGCCAGCAGTGTGGAGGGGGTGGGTGCTTTCTTT

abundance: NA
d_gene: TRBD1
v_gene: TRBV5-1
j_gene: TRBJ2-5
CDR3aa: CASSRTGGETQYF
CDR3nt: TGCGCCAGCAGTCGTACAGGGGGAGAGACCCAGTACTTC

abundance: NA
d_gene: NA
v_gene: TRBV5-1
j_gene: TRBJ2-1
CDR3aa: CASGIPGAYNEQFF
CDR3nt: TGCGCCAGCGGAATTCCGGGAGCCTACAATGAGCAGTTCTTC

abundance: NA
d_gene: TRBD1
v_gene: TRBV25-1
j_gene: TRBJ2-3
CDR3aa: CATQGADTQYF
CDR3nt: TGTGCCACACAGGGGGCAGATACGCAGTATTTT

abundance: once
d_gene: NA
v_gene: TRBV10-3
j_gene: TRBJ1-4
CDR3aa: CAISALRMGEEGEKLFF
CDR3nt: TGTGCCATCAGTGCCCTTCGCATGGGGGAGGAGGGGGAAAAACTGTTTTTT

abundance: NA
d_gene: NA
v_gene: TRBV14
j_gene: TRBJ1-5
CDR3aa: CASSPLGSNQPQHF
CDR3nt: TGTGCCAGCAGCCCCTTGGGAAGCAATCAGCCCCAGCATTTT

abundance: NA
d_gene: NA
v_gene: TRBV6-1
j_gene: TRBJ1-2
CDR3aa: CASSIGGNYGYTF
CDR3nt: TGTGCCAGCAGTATCGGTGGAAACTATGGCTACACCTTC

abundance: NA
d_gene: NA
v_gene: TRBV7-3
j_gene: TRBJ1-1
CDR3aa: CASSFYANTEAFF
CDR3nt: TGTGCCAGCAGCTTTTATGCGAACACTGAAGCTTTCTTT

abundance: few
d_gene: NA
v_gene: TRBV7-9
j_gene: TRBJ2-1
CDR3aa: CASRREGVGRNEQFF
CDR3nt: TGTGCCAGCAGGCGGGAAGGGGTCGGTCGAAATGAGCAGTTCTTC

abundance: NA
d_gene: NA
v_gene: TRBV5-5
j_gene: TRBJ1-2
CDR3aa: CASSLAAGANYGYTF
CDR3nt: TGTGCCAGCAGCTTGGCAGCGGGGGCTAACTATGGCTACACCTTC

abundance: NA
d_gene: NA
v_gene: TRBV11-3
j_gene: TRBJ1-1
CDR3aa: CASSQDGNTEAFF
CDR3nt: TGTGCCAGCAGCCAAGACGGGAACACTGAAGCTTTCTTT

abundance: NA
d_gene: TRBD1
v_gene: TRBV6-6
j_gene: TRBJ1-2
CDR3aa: CASSPGTGDPYGYTF
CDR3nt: TGTGCCAGCAGTCCGGGGACAGGGGACCCCTATGGCTACACCTTC

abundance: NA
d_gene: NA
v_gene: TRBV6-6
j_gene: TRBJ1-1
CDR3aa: CASSYGAAEAFF
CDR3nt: TGTGCCAGCAGTTACGGGGCAGCTGAAGCTTTCTTT

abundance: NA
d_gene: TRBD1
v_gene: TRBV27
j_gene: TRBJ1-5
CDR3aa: CASSSTGGFRQLQHF
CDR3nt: TGTGCCAGCAGTTCCACAGGGGGCTTCAGACAGCTCCAGCATTTT

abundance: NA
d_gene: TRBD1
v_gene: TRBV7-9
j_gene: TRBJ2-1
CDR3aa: CASSSFYSTGANEQFF
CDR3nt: TGTGCCAGCAGCTCTTTTTACTCGACAGGGGCCAATGAGCAGTTCTTC

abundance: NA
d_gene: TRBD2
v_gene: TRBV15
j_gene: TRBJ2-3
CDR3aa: CATSTRTSADTQYF
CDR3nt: TGTGCCACCAGCACGAGGACTAGCGCAGATACGCAGTATTTT